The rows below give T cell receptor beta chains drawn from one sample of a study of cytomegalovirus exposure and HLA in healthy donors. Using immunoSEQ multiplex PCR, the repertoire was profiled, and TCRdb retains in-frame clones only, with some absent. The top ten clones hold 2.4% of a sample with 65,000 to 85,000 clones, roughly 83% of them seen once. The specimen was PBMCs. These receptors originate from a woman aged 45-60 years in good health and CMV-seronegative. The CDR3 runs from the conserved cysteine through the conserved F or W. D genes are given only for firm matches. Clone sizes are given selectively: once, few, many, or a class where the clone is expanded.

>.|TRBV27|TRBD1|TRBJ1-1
CASSRPGGTEAFF
TGTGCCAGCAGTAGGCCAGGGGGCACTGAAGCTTTCTTT
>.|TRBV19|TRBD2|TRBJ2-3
CASMSALDSGGRRDTQYF
TGTGCCAGTATGTCGGCCTTAGACAGCGGGGGTAGGAGGGATACGCAGTATTTT
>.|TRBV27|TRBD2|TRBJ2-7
CASSAGGAGEQYF
TGTGCCAGCAGCGCCGGGGGGGCTGGCGAGCAGTACTTC
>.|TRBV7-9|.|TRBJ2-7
CAVDSGYEQYF
TGTGCCGTCGACTCTGGATACGAGCAGTACTTC
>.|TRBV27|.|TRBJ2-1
CASSWQAPYNEQFF
TGTGCCAGCAGTTGGCAGGCCCCCTACAATGAGCAGTTCTTC
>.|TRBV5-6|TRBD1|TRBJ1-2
CASSLRTGEDGYTF
TGTGCCAGCAGCTTAAGGACAGGGGAAGATGGCTACACCTTC
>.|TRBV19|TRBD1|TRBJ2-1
CASSGYRGRNEQFF
TGTGCCAGTAGTGGATACAGGGGGCGGAATGAGCAGTTCTTC
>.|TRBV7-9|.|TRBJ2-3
CASSLDVTPDTQYF
TGTGCCAGCAGCTTAGATGTGACACCAGATACGCAGTATTTT
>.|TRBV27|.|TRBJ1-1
CASSLWGLPNTEAFF
TGTGCCAGCAGTTTATGGGGGCTACCGAACACTGAAGCTTTCTTT
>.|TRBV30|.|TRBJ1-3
CAWSHIRGSGNTIYF
TGTGCCTGGAGTCACATCCGGGGGTCTGGAAACACCATATATTTT
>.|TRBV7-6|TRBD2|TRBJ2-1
CASSVGLADNEQFF
TGTGCCAGCAGCGTGGGACTAGCAGACAATGAGCAGTTCTTC
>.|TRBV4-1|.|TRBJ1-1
CASSQAIGGDEAFF
TGCGCCAGCAGCCAAGCCATCGGGGGGGATGAAGCTTTCTTT
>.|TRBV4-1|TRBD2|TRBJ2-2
CASSQEKAGGSHTGELFF
TGCGCCAGCAGCCAAGAGAAAGCGGGAGGGTCCCACACCGGGGAGCTGTTTTTT
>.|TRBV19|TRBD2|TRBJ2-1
CASSTQLANYNEQFF
TGTGCCAGTAGTACGCAACTAGCGAACTACAATGAGCAGTTCTTC
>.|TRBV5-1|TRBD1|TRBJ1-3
CASSLGQGDGNTIYF
TGCGCCAGCAGCTTGGGACAGGGGGACGGGAACACCATATATTTT
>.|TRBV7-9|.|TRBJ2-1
CASSLAAEYNEQFF
TGTGCCAGCAGCTTAGCAGCGGAGTACAATGAGCAGTTCTTC
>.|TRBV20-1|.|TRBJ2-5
CSAFRETQYF
TGCAGTGCTTTCAGGGAGACCCAGTACTTC
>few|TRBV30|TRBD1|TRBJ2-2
CAWSVEGAVAGELFF
TGTGCCTGGAGTGTTGAGGGGGCGGTGGCCGGGGAGCTGTTTTTT
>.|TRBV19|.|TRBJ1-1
CASSTHRVSTEAFF
TGTGCCAGTAGTACCCACAGGGTTTCCACTGAAGCTTTCTTT
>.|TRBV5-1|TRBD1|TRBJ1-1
CASSKGQGAPVTEAFF
TGCGCCAGCAGCAAAGGACAGGGGGCGCCGGTCACTGAAGCTTTCTTT
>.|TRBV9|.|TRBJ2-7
CASSVDPATYEQYF
TGTGCCAGCAGCGTAGACCCGGCGACTTACGAGCAGTACTTC
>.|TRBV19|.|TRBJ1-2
CASSIPGVNYGYTF
TGTGCCAGTAGTATCCCCGGGGTGAACTATGGCTACACCTTC
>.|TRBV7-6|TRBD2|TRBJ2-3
CASSLAKGSGMGWDTQYF
TGTGCCAGCAGCTTAGCGAAGGGTAGCGGGATGGGGTGGGATACGCAGTATTTT
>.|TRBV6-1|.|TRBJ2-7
CASSAQGVNEQYF
TGTGCCAGCAGTGCACAGGGAGTGAACGAGCAGTACTTC
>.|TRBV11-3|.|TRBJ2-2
CASSLRPGLGTGELFF
TGTGCCAGCAGCTTACGTCCGGGTTTGGGCACCGGGGAGCTGTTTTTT